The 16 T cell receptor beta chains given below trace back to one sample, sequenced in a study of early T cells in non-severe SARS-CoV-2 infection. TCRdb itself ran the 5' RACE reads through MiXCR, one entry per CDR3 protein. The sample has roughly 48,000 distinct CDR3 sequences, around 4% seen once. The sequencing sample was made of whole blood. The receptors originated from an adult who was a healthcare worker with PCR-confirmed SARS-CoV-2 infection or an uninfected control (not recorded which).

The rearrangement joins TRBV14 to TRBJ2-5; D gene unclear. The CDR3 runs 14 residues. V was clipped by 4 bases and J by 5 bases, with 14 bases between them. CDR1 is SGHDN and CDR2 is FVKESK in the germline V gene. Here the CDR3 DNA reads TGTGCCAGCAGCCCTTCAAGGCAGGTGGAGACCCAGTACTTC. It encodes CASSPSRQVETQYF. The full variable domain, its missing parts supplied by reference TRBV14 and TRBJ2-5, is EAGVTQFPSHSVIEKGQTVTLRCDPISGHDNLYWYRRVMGKEIKFLLHFVKESKQDESGMPNNRFLAERTGGTYSTLKVQPAELEDSGVYFCASSPSRQVETQYFGPGTRLLVL.

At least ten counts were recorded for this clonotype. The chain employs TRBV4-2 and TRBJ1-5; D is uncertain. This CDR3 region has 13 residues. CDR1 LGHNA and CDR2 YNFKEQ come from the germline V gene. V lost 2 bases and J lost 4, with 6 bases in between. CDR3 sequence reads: CASSQSINQPQHF. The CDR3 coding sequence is TGTGCCAGCAGCCAATCAATAAATCAGCCCCAGCATTTT.

CDR3 sequence (DNA): TGCAGTTACAGGACGAGCTCCTACGAGCAGTACTTC. Translating gives CSYRTSSYEQYF. The chain links TRBV20-1 to TRBJ2-7, with D perhaps matching TRBD1 (5 bases). The CDR3 covers 12 residues. V was cut by 8 bases and J by 0 bases, with 11 bases left in between. From germline, CDR1 is DFQATT and CDR2 SNEGSKA (reference sequence).

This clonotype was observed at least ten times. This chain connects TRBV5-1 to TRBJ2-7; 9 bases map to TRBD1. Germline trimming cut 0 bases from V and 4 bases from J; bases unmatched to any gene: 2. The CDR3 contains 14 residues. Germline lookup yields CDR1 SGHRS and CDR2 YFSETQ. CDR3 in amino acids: CASSLDGQGYEQYF. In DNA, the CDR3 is TGCGCCAGCAGCTTGGATGGACAGGGGTACGAGCAGTACTTC.

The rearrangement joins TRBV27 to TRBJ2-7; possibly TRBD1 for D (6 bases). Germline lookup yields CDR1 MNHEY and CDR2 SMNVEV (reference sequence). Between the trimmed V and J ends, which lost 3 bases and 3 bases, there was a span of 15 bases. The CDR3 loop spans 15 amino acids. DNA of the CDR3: TGTGCCAGCAGTTTTAATTATGGACAGAGCTACGAGCAGTACTTC. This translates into CASSFNYGQSYEQYF.

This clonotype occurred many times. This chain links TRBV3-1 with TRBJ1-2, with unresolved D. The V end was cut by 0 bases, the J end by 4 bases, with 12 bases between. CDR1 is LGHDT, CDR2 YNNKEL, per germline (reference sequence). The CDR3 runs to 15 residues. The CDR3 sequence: CASSQDRVVPYGYTF. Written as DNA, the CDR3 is TGTGCCAGCAGCCAAGATAGGGTAGTCCCCTATGGCTACACCTTC.

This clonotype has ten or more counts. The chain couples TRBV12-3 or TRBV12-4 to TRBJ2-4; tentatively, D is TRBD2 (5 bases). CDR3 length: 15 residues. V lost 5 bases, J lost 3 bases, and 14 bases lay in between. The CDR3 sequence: CASSQDVSVKNIQYF. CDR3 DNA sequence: TGTGCCAGCAGTCAGGATGTTAGCGTCAAAAACATTCAGTACTTC.

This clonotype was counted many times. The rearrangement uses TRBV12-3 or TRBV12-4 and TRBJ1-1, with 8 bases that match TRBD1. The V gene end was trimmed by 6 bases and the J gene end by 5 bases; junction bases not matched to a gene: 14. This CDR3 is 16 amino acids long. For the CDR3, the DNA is TGTGCCAGCAGACTAGCACGACGTGACAGGGGTACTGAAGCTTTCTTT. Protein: CASRLARRDRGTEAFF.

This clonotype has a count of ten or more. CDR3 protein: CATSDETPGTGELFF. DNA of the CDR3: TGTGCCACCAGTGACGAAACCCCAGGCACCGGGGAGCTGTTTTTT. The chain links TRBV24-1 to TRBJ2-2, with unresolved D. V lost 4 bases and J 4 bases, leaving 12 bases between the germline ends. CDR1 is KGHDR and CDR2 is SFDVKD in the germline V gene. The CDR3 consists of 15 residues.

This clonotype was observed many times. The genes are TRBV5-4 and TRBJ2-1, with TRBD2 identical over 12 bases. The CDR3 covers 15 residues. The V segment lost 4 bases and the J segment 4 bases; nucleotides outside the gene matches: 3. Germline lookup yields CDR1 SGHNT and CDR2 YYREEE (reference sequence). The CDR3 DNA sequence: TGTGCCAGCAGCATGACTAGCGGGGGATACAATGAGCAGTTCTTC. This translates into CASSMTSGGYNEQFF. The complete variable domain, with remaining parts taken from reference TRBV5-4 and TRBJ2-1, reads ETGVTQSPTHLIKTRGQQVTLRCSSQSGHNTVSWYQQALGQGPQFIFQYYREEENGRGNFPPRFSGLQFPNYSSELNVNALELDDSALYLCASSMTSGGYNEQFFGPGTRLTVL.

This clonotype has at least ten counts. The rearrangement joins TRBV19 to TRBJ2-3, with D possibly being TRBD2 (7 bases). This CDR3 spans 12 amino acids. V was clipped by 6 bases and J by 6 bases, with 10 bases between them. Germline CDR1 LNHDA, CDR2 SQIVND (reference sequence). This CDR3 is CASRAGADTQYF. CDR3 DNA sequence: TGTGCCAGTAGGGCGGGGGCTGATACGCAGTATTTT.

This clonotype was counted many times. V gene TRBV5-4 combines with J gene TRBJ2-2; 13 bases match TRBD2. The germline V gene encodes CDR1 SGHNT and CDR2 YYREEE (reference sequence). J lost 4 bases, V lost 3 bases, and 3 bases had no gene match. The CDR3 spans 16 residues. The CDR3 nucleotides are TGTGCCAGCAGCTCACGGACTAGCGGGAGCACCGGGGAGCTGTTTTTT. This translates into CASSSRTSGSTGELFF.

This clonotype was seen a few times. CDR3 DNA sequence: TGCGCCAGCACCCCCGGACATTCCTACGAGCAGTACTTC. Its translation is CASTPGHSYEQYF. This rearrangement joins TRBV10-1 to TRBJ2-7, with D perhaps matching TRBD1 (5 bases). Looked up from germline, CDR1 is WNHNN and CDR2 is SYGVQD (reference sequence). Trimming took off 7 bases at V and 1 base at J, with 11 bases between the two ends. This CDR3 has 13 amino acids.

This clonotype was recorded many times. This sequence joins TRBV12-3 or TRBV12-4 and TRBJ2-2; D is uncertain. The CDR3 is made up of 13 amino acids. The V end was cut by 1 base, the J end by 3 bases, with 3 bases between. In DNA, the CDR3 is TGTGCCAGCAGTTTAGTCTACACCGGGGAGCTGTTTTTT. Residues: CASSLVYTGELFF.

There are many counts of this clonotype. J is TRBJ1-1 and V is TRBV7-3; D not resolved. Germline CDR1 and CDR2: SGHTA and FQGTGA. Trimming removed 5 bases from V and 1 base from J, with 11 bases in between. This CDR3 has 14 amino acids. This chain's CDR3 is CASSPIGGNTEAFF. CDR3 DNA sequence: TGTGCCAGCAGCCCCATAGGAGGGAACACTGAAGCTTTCTTT.

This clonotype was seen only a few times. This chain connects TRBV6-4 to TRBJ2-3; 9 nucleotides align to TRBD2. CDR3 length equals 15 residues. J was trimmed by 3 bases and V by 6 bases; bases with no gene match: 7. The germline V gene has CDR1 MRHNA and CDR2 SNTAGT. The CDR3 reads CASSSAGGETDTQYF. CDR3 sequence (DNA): TGTGCCAGCAGCTCAGCGGGGGGAGAGACAGATACGCAGTATTTT.